The 3 T cell receptor beta chains in this list originate from one sample, sequenced in a study of cytotoxic CD8 clonotypes in ibrutinib-treated CLL (dated by TCRdb to 2020 to 2022). The library was generated by the immunoSEQ multiplex PCR assay. Here the immuneACCESS table is served through TCRdb, limited to in-frame sequences with V and J called. Missing clones are a known gap in these copies; in checked studies unresolved V genes cover under half, and the rest lacks a known reason. This sample holds more than 300,000 clones; 70% to 80% were observed only once. 5% to 7% of the sample goes to the ten largest clones. The source material was PBMCs, sampled before ibrutinib treatment. These TCRs come from a human donor with chronic lymphocytic leukemia.

CDR3 nucleotides: TGTGCCAGCGGACGTACAGGGCTACTTCAGCCCCAGCATTTT. Its protein is CASGRTGLLQPQHF. The chain recombines TRBV6-5 with TRBJ1-5, with D possibly TRBD1 on 6 matching bases. V gave up 8 bases and J gave up 6 bases, with 17 bases separating them. Germline lookup yields CDR1 MNHEY and CDR2 SVGAGI. This CDR3 region has 14 residues.

This clone was found a few times. This chain's CDR3 is CASPRGTADTQYF. The DNA of the CDR3 is TGTGCCAGCCCCCGGGGAACTGCAGATACGCAGTATTTT. This sequence joins TRBV2 and TRBJ2-3, with D perhaps matching TRBD2 (5 bases). Trimming cost V 8 bases and J 4 bases, with 13 bases left between them. The germline gives CDR1 SNHLY, CDR2 FYNNEI. There are 13 residues in the CDR3. Combining the CDR3 with reference TRBV2 and TRBJ2-3 gives the whole variable domain EPEVTQTPSHQVTQMGQEVILRCVPISNHLYFYWYRQILGQKVEFLVSFYNNEISEKSEIFDDQFSVERPDGSNFTLKIRSTKLEDSAMYFCASPRGTADTQYFGPGTRLTVL.

This clone was picked up one time. This chain links TRBV7-8 with TRBJ2-7; a possible D gene is TRBD2 (6 bases). Germline V lookup: CDR1 SGHVS, CDR2 FQNEAQ. V lost 5 bases and J lost 4, with 24 bases in between. This CDR3 comprises 17 residues. CDR3 sequence reads: CASSQNVGEALGYEQYF. The CDR3 DNA reads TGTGCCAGCAGCCAAAACGTCGGGGAGGCGTTAGGTTACGAGCAGTACTTC.